The 12 T cell receptor beta chains listed next were all sequenced from one sample in a study of blood T cell repertoires in COVID-19. Method: immunoSEQ multiplex PCR; TCRdb's copy keeps in-frame clones and lacks some. The table has 150,000 to 200,000 clones, over 80% seen once. Sequencing used peripheral blood. The receptor set was obtained from a middle-aged woman with COVID-19, enrolled during active disease.

The genes are TRBV5-1 and TRBJ2-5, with 7 bases identical to TRBD1. CDR3 size: 14 residues. Losses at the gene ends were 2 bases for V and 4 bases for J; bases not matched to a gene: 5. Germline loops: CDR1 SGHRS, CDR2 YFSETQ. As DNA, the CDR3 is TGCGCCAGCAGCTTACGGGGACAGATAGAGACCCAGTACTTC. It specifies CASSLRGQIETQYF.

V gene TRBV19 combines with J gene TRBJ2-5, with 8 positions matching TRBD1. The ends lost 5 bases at V and 0 bases at J; junction bases unmatched: 5. Looked up from germline, CDR1 is LNHDA and CDR2 is SQIVND (reference sequence). CDR3 length: 15 amino acids. Here the CDR3 DNA reads TGTGCCAGTAGTGAGGACAGGGCCCACCAAGAGACCCAGTACTTC. As protein: CASSEDRAHQETQYF.

For this clone: The same CDR3 can be traced to other DNA sequences in this sample. The rearrangement joins TRBV11-3 to TRBJ1-3, with 9 positions matching TRBD1. The trim removed 5 bases at V and 4 bases at J, leaving 6 bases unmatched. Germline values: CDR1 SGHNT, CDR2 YENEEA. This CDR3 region has 15 residues. As DNA, the CDR3 is TGTGCCAGCAGCCCTGGACAGGGGCCAGGAAACACCATATATTTT. It yields the protein CASSPGQGPGNTIYF.

The CDR3 reads CATSDQQGVGQPQHF. The CDR3 bases are TGTGCCACCAGTGATCAGCAGGGGGTAGGTCAGCCCCAGCATTTT. This sequence joins TRBV24-1 and TRBJ1-5; TRBD1 aligns across 7 bases. This CDR3 spans 15 amino acids. V was clipped by 3 bases and J by 6 bases; unmatched bases: 7. Germline assignment: CDR1 KGHDR and CDR2 SFDVKD.

The CDR3 DNA follows: TGTGCCAGCAGTGACTCGGGGCCCTCCAATGAGCAGTTCTTC. Translating gives CASSDSGPSNEQFF. The gene calls are TRBV6-4 and TRBJ2-1; possible D gene TRBD1, 5 bases. The CDR3 is 14 residues long. V lost 0 bases and J lost 6, with 9 bases in between. Looked up from germline, CDR1 is MRHNA and CDR2 is SNTAGT.

This clone was recorded a few times. This rearrangement joins TRBV14 to TRBJ2-1; 10 bases map to TRBD1. Germline values: CDR1 SGHDN, CDR2 FVKESK. The CDR3 is 15 amino acids. V was clipped by 1 base and J by 4 bases; unmatched bases: 1. DNA for the CDR3: TGTGCCAGCAGCCAAGTGGGACAGGGGTACAATGAGCAGTTCTTC. It translates to CASSQVGQGYNEQFF.

This chain uses TRBV3-1 (or the pseudogene TRBV3-2) with TRBJ1-2; TRBD1 might be the D (6 bases). The CDR3 consists of 17 residues. The V and J ends lost 3 bases and 2 bases respectively, with 19 bases between them. The V gene's germline CDR1 is LGHDT and CDR2 YNNKEL (reference sequence). The CDR3 sequence is CASSQGTGRAGNYGYTF. Here the CDR3 DNA reads TGTGCCAGCAGCCAGGGAACAGGGAGGGCAGGGAACTATGGCTACACCTTC.

CDR3 in DNA: TGTGCCAGCAGCTCGGGACTTACAGGGGTCGGAAACACCATATATTTT. Amino acid sequence: CASSSGLTGVGNTIYF. V usage is TRBV5-4 and J usage is TRBJ1-3; 7 bases line up with TRBD1. Germline assignment: CDR1 SGHNT and CDR2 YYREEE (reference sequence). The CDR3 has 16 residues. V was pared by 3 bases and J by 4 bases, with 10 bases of the junction left unmatched. Full variable domain (outside the CDR3, taken from reference TRBV5-4 and TRBJ1-3): ETGVTQSPTHLIKTRGQQVTLRCSSQSGHNTVSWYQQALGQGPQFIFQYYREEENGRGNFPPRFSGLQFPNYSSELNVNALELDDSALYLCASSSGLTGVGNTIYFGEGSWLTVV.

The rearrangement uses TRBV5-4 and TRBJ1-1, with D uncertain. CDR3 size: 14 residues. V lost 2 bases, J lost 1 base, and 9 bases lay in between. In germline, CDR1 is SGHNT, CDR2 YYREEE (reference sequence). The CDR3 coding sequence is TGTGCCAGCAGCTTAGGACTCCCGAACACTGAAGCTTTCTTT. This codes for CASSLGLPNTEAFF.

CDR3 coding DNA: TGTGCCAGCAGTTTTTCAGGACCGGGGAGCTCCTACAATGAGCAGTTCTTC. It yields the protein CASSFSGPGSSYNEQFF. The chain combines TRBV27 with TRBJ2-1, with D possibly being TRBD2 (5 bases). Germline V gives CDR1 MNHEY, CDR2 SMNVEV (reference sequence). The CDR3 runs to 17 residues. V was shortened by 3 bases and J by 0 bases, with 15 bases between the two germline ends.

The chain joins TRBV7-9 to TRBJ1-2; TRBD1 is a possible D gene (6 bases). CDR1 and CDR2 (germline): SEHNR, FQNEAQ (reference sequence). This CDR3 has 14 amino acids. V was cut by 5 bases and J by 8 bases, with 18 bases left in between. CDR3: CASSALQGGEGYTF. DNA for the CDR3: TGTGCCAGCAGCGCGCTACAGGGAGGGGAAGGCTACACCTTC.

The V call is TRBV3-1 (or the pseudogene TRBV3-2), the J call TRBJ2-2; 8 bases line up with TRBD1. With 1 base clipped from V and 5 bases from J, the junction kept 3 bases outside the gene matches. The CDR3 extends over 15 amino acids. Germline V lookup: CDR1 LGHDT, CDR2 YNNKEL (reference sequence). The CDR3 loop is CASSQGQGATGELFF. CDR3 coding DNA: TGTGCCAGCAGCCAAGGGCAGGGGGCGACCGGGGAGCTGTTTTTT.